The next 13 T cell receptor beta chains were all read from a single sample in a study of regulatory dendritic cells for organ transplantation. Their antigens remain unidentified. Sorted subsets were CFSE-labeled and cultured less than 6 days with allogeneic dendritic cells. The table came from immunoSEQ multiplex PCR; TCRdb's copy has only in-frame clones and leaves some out. The data contain roughly 11,000 clones, just under 90% of them singletons. The sample was naive CD8+ T cells from blood cultured with dendritic cells. Subset specified: CD45RA+ naive T cells. The receptors originated from a human donor in good health.

The gene calls are TRBV29-1 and TRBJ2-7, with 7 positions matching TRBD2. The CDR3 extends over 14 amino acids. V trimming: 1 base; J trimming: 4 bases; junction bases outside the gene matches: 7. CDR1 SQVTM and CDR2 ANQGSEA come from the germline V gene. The DNA for the CDR3 is TGCAGCGTTGAAGGCACGGGGGGACGTTACGAGCAGTACTTC. Protein sequence: CSVEGTGGRYEQYF.

The rearrangement uses TRBV7-8 and TRBJ2-4, with no clear D. Germline V gives CDR1 SGHVS, CDR2 FQNEAQ. The CDR3 contains 14 residues. V lost 6 bases to trimming and J lost 6 bases, with 15 bases between them. The CDR3 nucleotides read TGTGCCAGCAGTGCTATGGGTCGAGTAAACATTCAGTACTTC. Its translation is CASSAMGRVNIQYF.

The J gene is TRBJ1-2, the V gene TRBV13; no definite D call. The V and J ends lost 1 base and 0 bases respectively, with 0 bases between them. The CDR3 is 12 residues long. Germline V CDR1 and CDR2: PRHDT, FYEKMQ (reference sequence). The CDR3 coding sequence is TGTGCCAGCAGCTTAGCTAACTATGGCTACACCTTC. Its translation is CASSLANYGYTF.

V gene TRBV5-6 combines with J gene TRBJ2-4; perhaps TRBD2 as D (5 bases). This CDR3 is 13 amino acids long. The germline V gene encodes CDR1 SGHDT and CDR2 YYEEEE. V dropped 2 bases and J dropped 10 bases, with 13 bases sitting between them. The CDR3 region has the DNA TGTGCCAGCAGCTTTGGAGCGACGGGGATTCAGTACTTC. It yields the protein CASSFGATGIQYF.

This clone was detected once. This sequence joins TRBV7-2 and TRBJ1-1; 9 bases are shared with TRBD1. After removal of 4 bases from V and 7 bases from J, the junction contained 7 bases not matched to a gene. From germline, CDR1 is SGHTA and CDR2 FQGNSA. The CDR3 has 14 residues. The CDR3 is CASSYDRGGREAFF. The CDR3 DNA follows: TGTGCCAGCAGCTACGACAGGGGGGGCCGTGAAGCTTTCTTT.

The rearrangement uses TRBV7-3 and TRBJ2-7, with D unresolved. Trimming removed 5 bases at V and 1 base at J, with 24 bases between. Per the germline V gene, CDR1 is SGHTA and CDR2 is FQGTGA. The CDR3 spans 18 residues. CDR3 protein: CASSPYPLNLSFSYEQYF. CDR3 nucleotides: TGTGCCAGCAGCCCATACCCTTTGAACCTGAGTTTTTCCTACGAGCAGTACTTC.

This sequence joins TRBV19 and TRBJ2-7; a possible D gene is TRBD1 (5 bases). This CDR3 region has 14 residues. Germline V gene sequence: CDR1 LNHDA, CDR2 SQIVND (reference sequence). V lost 3 bases, J lost 1 base, and 10 bases lay in between. The CDR3 nucleotides read TGTGCCAGTAGTATTCAGGACAAATCCTACGAGCAGTACTTC. As protein: CASSIQDKSYEQYF.

V gene TRBV7-6 combines with J gene TRBJ2-7; 10 bases are shared with TRBD2. CDR3 size: 15 residues. CDR1 is SGHVS and CDR2 is FNYEAQ in the germline V gene. V lost 5 bases, J lost 2 bases, and 6 bases stayed unmatched. Here the CDR3 DNA reads TGTGCCAGCAGCCCGACTAGCGGGTATCCCTACGAGCAGTACTTC. It translates to CASSPTSGYPYEQYF.

This sequence joins TRBV2 and TRBJ2-3; possibly TRBD1 for D (6 bases). V lost 6 bases to trimming and J lost 3 bases, with 16 bases between them. This CDR3 has 15 residues. Germline-derived CDR1 and CDR2 are SNHLY and FYNNEI. The CDR3 region is CASRLGGVLTDTQYF. CDR3 nucleotides: TGTGCCAGCAGGCTAGGGGGAGTTTTGACAGATACGCAGTATTTT.

The chain combines TRBV5-1 with TRBJ1-1, with D perhaps TRBD1 (6 bases). The V end was cut by 4 bases, the J end by 3 bases, with 10 bases between. The CDR3 covers 13 residues. CDR1 SGHRS and CDR2 YFSETQ come from the germline V gene. In DNA, the CDR3 is TGCGCCAGCAGCGAGGGGGGTTACACTGAAGCTTTCTTT. Residues: CASSEGGYTEAFF. The full variable domain, its missing parts supplied by reference TRBV5-1 and TRBJ1-1, is KAGVTQTPRYLIKTRGQQVTLSCSPISGHRSVSWYQQTPGQGLQFLFEYFSETQRNKGNFPGRFSGRQFSNSRSEMNVSTLELGDSALYLCASSEGGYTEAFFGQGTRLTVV.

This rearrangement joins TRBV11-3 to TRBJ2-2, with 7 bases fitting TRBD2. Germline V gives CDR1 SGHNT, CDR2 YENEEA. The CDR3 length is 15 residues. The ends lost 1 base at V and 2 bases at J; junction bases unmatched: 1. The CDR3 spells CASSLAGGNTGELFF. The CDR3 bases are TGTGCCAGCAGCTTAGCGGGAGGTAACACCGGGGAGCTGTTTTTT. The whole variable domain, filled in from reference TRBV11-3 and TRBJ2-2, reads EAGVVQSPRYKIIEKKQPVAFWCNPISGHNTLYWYLQNLGQGPELLIRYENEEAVDDSQLPKDRFSAERLKGVDSTLKIQPAELGDSAVYLCASSLAGGNTGELFFGEGSRLTVL.

This rearrangement joins TRBV29-1 to TRBJ1-5; a weak D match, TRBD1 (5 bases). Trimming pared 4 bases from V and 4 bases from J, leaving 11 bases between. The length of the CDR3 is 13 residues. The germline CDR1 and CDR2 sequences are SQVTM and ANQGSEA. In DNA, the CDR3 is TGCAGCGTTGGGTCAGGGCCAAATCAGCCCCAGCATTTT. Amino acids: CSVGSGPNQPQHF. The complete variable domain, with remaining parts taken from reference TRBV29-1 and TRBJ1-5, reads SAVISQKPSRDICQRGTSLTIQCQVDSQVTMMFWYRQQPGQSLTLIATANQGSEATYESGFVIDKFPISRPNLTFSTLTVSNMSPEDSSIYLCSVGSGPNQPQHFGDGTRLSIL.

This chain connects TRBV10-1 to TRBJ2-1; D is unclear. Germline V gene lookup returns CDR1 WNHNN and CDR2 SYGVQD (reference sequence). The V end lost 2 bases, the J end lost 4 bases, and 9 bases lay between the germline ends. This CDR3 region has 14 residues. The CDR3 coding sequence is TGCGCCAGCAGTGAGAGTACAGCTTACAATGAGCAGTTCTTC. Translation gives CASSESTAYNEQFF.